The 24 T cell receptor beta chains reported below all come from one sample, sequenced in a study of radiotherapy plus CTLA-4 blockade in lung cancer. Using immunoSEQ multiplex PCR, the repertoire was profiled, and TCRdb retains in-frame clones only, with some absent. The table has some 64,000 clones, roughly 76% seen once. The sample was peripheral blood, taken from a patient treated with radiotherapy plus ipilimumab. The receptors shown here come from a human donor with non-small cell lung cancer whose response to radiotherapy plus ipilimumab could not be evaluated. Some clones in this sample may be carry-over from other donors' samples.

This rearrangement joins TRBV6-1 to TRBJ2-2, with 8 bases that match TRBD2. CDR1 is MNHNS, CDR2 SASEGT, per germline. The CDR3 consists of 16 residues. V dropped 0 bases and J dropped 5; count of bases not matched to a gene: 5. In DNA form, the CDR3 reads TGTGCCAGCAGTGAAGCAAGGACTAGCCCAACCGGGGAGCTGTTTTTT. Translating it yields CASSEARTSPTGELFF.

This rearrangement joins TRBV19 to TRBJ1-1; TRBD1 agrees at 8 bases. Germline trimming cut 1 base from V and 0 bases from J; bases unmatched to any gene: 4. CDR1 LNHDA and CDR2 SQIVND come from the germline V gene (reference sequence). CDR3 length: 16 residues. The CDR3 spells CASSIGQGYLNTEAFF. DNA for the CDR3: TGTGCCAGTAGTATAGGACAGGGGTATTTGAACACTGAAGCTTTCTTT.

This clone was picked up a small number of times. V gene TRBV9 combines with J gene TRBJ1-2; D is undetermined. The CDR3 totals 14 residues. Germline assignment: CDR1 SGDLS and CDR2 YYNGEE. Trimming removed 4 bases from V and 8 bases from J, with 18 bases in between. As DNA, the CDR3 is TGTGCCAGCAGCCCCTGGGAGCCGGCGGACGGCTACACCTTC. Its protein product is CASSPWEPADGYTF.

The J gene is TRBJ2-7, the V gene TRBV9, with TRBD2 matching 11 bases. The J segment lost 3 bases and the V segment lost 0 bases, leaving 5 bases of the junction unmatched. This CDR3 is 16 amino acids long. CDR1 is SGDLS, CDR2 YYNGEE, per germline. CDR3 in amino acids: CASSVAPGTSGYEQYF. The CDR3 bases are TGTGCCAGCAGCGTAGCGCCCGGGACTAGCGGCTACGAGCAGTACTTC.

The V gene is TRBV2, the J gene TRBJ2-7, with D uncertain. The germline V gene has CDR1 SNHLY and CDR2 FYNNEI. The CDR3 length is 11 residues. Trimming cost V 4 bases and J 4 bases, with 5 bases left between them. CDR3 residues: CASSGSYEQYF. As DNA, the CDR3 is TGTGCCAGCAGTGGTTCATACGAGCAGTACTTC.

This rearrangement joins TRBV2 to TRBJ2-7; D may be TRBD2 (5 bases). CDR3 length equals 11 residues. Between the trimmed V and J ends, which lost 6 bases and 4 bases, there was a span of 7 bases. From germline, CDR1 is SNHLY and CDR2 FYNNEI. CDR3 DNA: TGTGCCAGCAGGGGAGAGTACGAGCAGTACTTC. Amino acids: CASRGEYEQYF. The whole variable domain, filled in from reference TRBV2 and TRBJ2-7, reads EPEVTQTPSHQVTQMGQEVILRCVPISNHLYFYWYRQILGQKVEFLVSFYNNEISEKSEIFDDQFSVERPDGSNFTLKIRSTKLEDSAMYFCASRGEYEQYFGPGTRLTVT.

The chain combines TRBV5-1 with TRBJ2-3, with TRBD1 identical over 7 bases. Germline CDR1 is SGHRS and CDR2 is YFSETQ. The CDR3 length is 16 residues. With V trimmed by 1 base and J by 2 bases, 7 bases remained unmatched. The CDR3 sequence is CASSLRDRPPTDTQYF. The CDR3 bases are TGCGCCAGCAGCTTGAGGGACAGACCACCCACAGATACGCAGTATTTT.

The J gene is TRBJ2-5, the V gene TRBV2; 7 bases are shared with TRBD1. From germline, CDR1 is SNHLY and CDR2 FYNNEI. CDR3 size: 15 residues. V was clipped by 5 bases and J by 5 bases; unmatched bases: 11. CDR3 nucleotide sequence: TGTGCCAGCAGTTACAGGGGCCATAGCCGCGAGACCCAGTACTTC. It specifies CASSYRGHSRETQYF.

The chain carries TRBV5-1 and TRBJ2-2; tentative D call: TRBD2 (5 bases). This CDR3 contains 15 residues. CDR1 and CDR2 (germline): SGHRS, YFSETQ. Between the trimmed V and J ends, which lost 0 bases and 0 bases, there was a span of 6 bases. The CDR3 here is CASSLAGANTGELFF. The CDR3 nucleotides are TGCGCCAGCAGCTTGGCCGGGGCGAACACCGGGGAGCTGTTTTTT. Using reference TRBV5-1 and TRBJ2-2 for the parts outside the CDR3, the full variable domain is KAGVTQTPRYLIKTRGQQVTLSCSPISGHRSVSWYQQTPGQGLQFLFEYFSETQRNKGNFPGRFSGRQFSNSRSEMNVSTLELGDSALYLCASSLAGANTGELFFGEGSRLTVL.

This sequence joins TRBV5-4 and TRBJ2-5, with D possibly matching TRBD2 (7 bases). This CDR3 region has 14 residues. Germline CDR1 reads SGHNT; CDR2 reads YYREEE (reference sequence). The V and J ends lost 0 bases and 5 bases respectively, with 11 bases between them. The chain's CDR3 is CASSLGGGRETQYF. The CDR3 nucleotides read TGTGCCAGCAGCTTGGGGGGGGGCCGGGAGACCCAGTACTTC.

The CDR3 DNA reads as TGTGCCTGGAGTAGGGACAGGGGGCGAGTCGGGGAGCTGTTTTTT. Amino acid sequence: CAWSRDRGRVGELFF. The chain combines TRBV30 with TRBJ2-2; TRBD1 agrees at 12 bases. The ends lost 2 bases at V and 7 bases at J; junction bases unmatched: 5. Germline V gene sequence: CDR1 GTSNPN, CDR2 SVGIG (reference sequence). The CDR3 loop spans 15 amino acids.

The chain joins TRBV7-9 to TRBJ2-7, with TRBD1 matching over 7 bases. The trim removed 1 base at V and 4 bases at J, leaving 4 bases unmatched. The germline V gene has CDR1 SEHNR and CDR2 FQNEAQ (reference sequence). This CDR3 spans 14 amino acids. The CDR3: CASSLEGQIYEQYF. The CDR3 region has the DNA TGTGCCAGCAGCTTAGAGGGACAGATATACGAGCAGTACTTC.

The J gene is TRBJ1-1, the V gene TRBV18; no reliable D call. The germline V gene has CDR1 KGHSH and CDR2 LQKENI. CDR3 length: 11 amino acids. Between the trimmed V and J ends, which lost 8 bases and 5 bases, there was a span of 9 bases. In DNA form, the CDR3 reads TGTGCCAGCGTACGGGAGACTGAAGCTTTCTTT. It yields the protein CASVRETEAFF.

DNA for the CDR3: TGTGCCAGCAGTTTTCCAGCGGATACGCAGTATTTT. Protein sequence: CASSFPADTQYF. The chain couples TRBV28 to TRBJ2-3; D gene ambiguous. This CDR3 is 12 amino acids long. From germline, CDR1 is MDHEN and CDR2 SYDVKM. Trimming left V 3 bases short and J 6 bases short, with 7 bases between.

The chain links TRBV4-1 to TRBJ2-3; the match to TRBD2 covers 10 bases. Trimming removed 1 base from V and 0 bases from J; junction bases left unmatched: 4. This CDR3 contains 17 residues. Germline assignment: CDR1 MGHRA and CDR2 YSYEKL. The CDR3 region is CASSQVLAGASTDTQYF. Written as DNA, the CDR3 is TGCGCCAGCAGCCAAGTCCTAGCGGGAGCTAGCACAGATACGCAGTATTTT.

The chain carries TRBV19 and TRBJ1-6; 10 positions agree with TRBD1. V gave up 5 bases and J gave up 10 bases; unmatched junction bases: 8. CDR1 and CDR2 from the germline V gene are LNHDA and SQIVND (reference sequence). The CDR3 has 15 amino acids. CDR3 sequence reads: CASSPGQGIGSPLHF. DNA for the CDR3: TGTGCCAGTAGTCCGGGACAGGGGATAGGGTCACCCCTCCACTTT.

The chain recombines TRBV9 with TRBJ1-3; 10 bases map to TRBD1. Looked up from germline, CDR1 is SGDLS and CDR2 is YYNGEE. CDR3 length equals 15 residues. V lost 3 bases and J lost 4; bases outside the gene matches: 4. CDR3 coding DNA: TGTGCCAGCAGCGCCGAGACAGGGGGCGGAAACACCATATATTTT. Translation gives CASSAETGGGNTIYF.

V and J are TRBV18 and TRBJ1-6; possibly TRBD1 for D (6 bases). Trimming took off 7 bases at V and 6 bases at J, with 16 bases between the two ends. The V gene's germline CDR1 is KGHSH and CDR2 LQKENI. This CDR3 contains 15 residues. Here the CDR3 reads CASYQSTGVNSPLHF. CDR3 sequence (DNA): TGTGCCAGCTATCAATCGACAGGTGTTAATTCACCCCTCCACTTT. Combining the CDR3 with reference TRBV18 and TRBJ1-6 gives the whole variable domain NAGVMQNPRHLVRRRGQEARLRCSPMKGHSHVYWYRQLPEEGLKFMVYLQKENIIDESGMPKERFSAEFPKEGPSILRIQQVVRGDSAAYFCASYQSTGVNSPLHFGNGTRLTVT.

The rearrangement joins TRBV18 to TRBJ1-2; D gene ambiguous. The CDR3 runs 15 residues. Germline V lookup: CDR1 KGHSH, CDR2 LQKENI. Trimming stripped 4 bases from V and 3 bases from J, with 15 bases between. CDR3 loop: CASSLEREHDYGYTF. CDR3 nucleotide sequence: TGTGCCAGCTCACTAGAGAGGGAGCACGACTATGGCTACACCTTC.

The V gene is TRBV6-5, the J gene TRBJ2-7; 9 positions agree with TRBD2. The CDR3 has 14 amino acids. Germline CDR1 MNHEY, CDR2 SVGAGI. V lost 7 bases, J lost 3 bases, and 7 bases stayed unmatched. CDR3 loop: CASNKGTSFYEQYF. The CDR3 DNA follows: TGTGCCAGCAATAAAGGGACTAGCTTCTACGAGCAGTACTTC.

The rearrangement joins TRBV4-3 to TRBJ1-2; no clear D. The length of the CDR3 is 13 residues. Per the germline V gene, CDR1 is LGHNA and CDR2 is YSLEER. The V end lost 1 base, the J end lost 8 bases, and 11 bases lay between the germline ends. DNA of the CDR3: TGCGCCAGCAGCCAAGGGGAGGGTCACGGCTACACCTTC. Protein product: CASSQGEGHGYTF.

The V and J genes are TRBV18 and TRBJ1-2; D is unclear. The germline V and J ends were trimmed by 5 bases and 7 bases, with 11 bases remaining between them. Germline CDR1 KGHSH, CDR2 LQKENI. The CDR3 runs to 12 residues. This chain's CDR3 is CASSTGPGGYTF. DNA of the CDR3: TGTGCCAGCTCAACTGGGCCTGGTGGCTACACCTTC.

V and J are TRBV28 and TRBJ2-7; D perhaps matches TRBD2 (5 bases). Germline loops: CDR1 MDHEN, CDR2 SYDVKM. CDR3 size: 12 residues. The ends were cut back, 7 bases at V and 1 base at J, with 8 bases in the middle. The CDR3 DNA follows: TGTGCCAGCAAGAGGGAGTCCTACGAGCAGTACTTC. It codes for CASKRESYEQYF.

The rearrangement links TRBV18 to TRBJ2-4; the match to TRBD2 covers 8 bases. CDR3 length equals 18 residues. Losses at the gene ends were 0 bases for V and 4 bases for J; bases not matched to a gene: 11. The germline CDR1 and CDR2 sequences are KGHSH and LQKENI. CDR3 sequence reads: CASSPPMGLVLGKNIQYF. The DNA of the CDR3 is TGTGCCAGCTCACCACCGATGGGACTAGTACTGGGTAAAAACATTCAGTACTTC.